The source of this T cell receptor beta chain is a study of T cells in Graves' hyperthyroidism and ophthalmopathy (dated by TCRdb to about 2019). Regarding the research as a whole: Peripheral blood was sampled at the time of initial diagnosis, prior to any treatment. To identify TCR V-J signatures that set the groups apart, the researchers used a discovery cohort of about a hundred patients, made up of about 44 with Graves' ophthalmopathy and approximately 57 with stable Graves' hyperthyroidism. Whether ophthalmopathy could be predicted prospectively was tested in an independent validation cohort made up of 18 to 20 hyperthyroidism patients plus 17 patients who later progressed to ophthalmopathy. For training and testing, the 100 or so patients in the discovery cohort were randomly divided in a 7:3 ratio. Thyroid tissue and blood T-cell repertoires from about six Graves' hyperthyroidism patients were also compared in the study. After blood sampling, hyperthyroidism patients were treated with methimazole at a starting dose of 30 mg daily, and ophthalmopathy patients were treated with high-dose intravenous methylprednisolone. TCR Vbeta CDR3 sequencing of roughly 140 peripheral blood samples (under 45 ophthalmopathy, about 74 hyperthyroidism and roughly 17 progressor patients) is reported in the paper.

TCR beta CDR3 regions were amplified from RNA transcripts. A first-round RT-PCR of the TCR CDR3 used the HTBI primer set with the Qiagen OneStep RT-PCR kit. Libraries were constructed in a second round of multiplex PCR, after which size selection and purification were carried out. Paired-end sequencing of the libraries was performed with 100 bp reads on an Illumina HiSeq2000. The authors' analysis ran thus. SOAPnuke was used to process the raw data, with reads discarded if the reads contained adapters or uncalled bases, had a mean Phred below 15, or lacked an exact constant-primer or identifier match. COPE v1.2.5 was used to merge high-quality paired reads, and clonotypes were defined as unique nucleotide sequences. MiTCR v1.1 was used to align clonotypes to the IMGT TRBV, TRBD and TRBJ reference segments. Only V-J combinations with frequency above 0.0001, covering approximately 99% of repertoires, were analysed. A TCS score was defined as the ratio between F50 (clonal expansion) and ExV (chaos), using BLOSUM62-based TCRdist between CDR3 peptides within each V-J. Welch's t-statistics and random forest reduced some 510 V-J features to roughly 13, which were used in a naive Bayes classifier (R e1071). TCRdb ran its own pipeline on the public reads, namely fastp trimming at Q25 and MiXCR clone calling, and kept in-frame beta chains. Each entry merges the rows of one CDR3 protein and shows their most common DNA and genes. The V and J calls and clone size are TCRdb's, not the authors'. This sample has about 160,000 distinct CDR3 sequences in its table, and roughly 9.4% of those were observed once. The ten biggest clones cover roughly 23% of the sample.

This clonotype was seen repeatedly, ten times or more. No cognate antigen has been identified for it. The record has no base qualities; no much larger clone is one base away. Hyperthyroidism patients were newly diagnosed, with disease duration under 2 months, and aged 18 to 65 years. Patients with uncontrolled infections, other autoimmune diseases, pregnancy or lactation were excluded. Diagnoses were established on the basis of clinical symptoms, serum thyroxine and TRAb, thyroid ultrasound, and orbital computed tomography. Blood from progressor patients was collected at the time of first diagnosis with hyperthyroidism, before any ophthalmopathy symptoms had appeared. PBMCs were isolated from 10 ml of fresh peripheral blood by Ficoll-Paque density gradient centrifugation. Progressor patients were defined as those initially diagnosed with Graves' hyperthyroidism in whom ophthalmopathy developed during follow-up. Total RNA was extracted using Trizol reagent, and RNA quality was assessed on an Agilent 2100 Bioanalyzer.

For CDR1 and CDR2, the germline V gene lists MNHNS and SASEGT. Germline trimming amounts to 0 bases on V and 5 bases on J, with 12 as the count of junction bases outside the gene matches. From its cysteine to its phenylalanine, the CDR3 spans 18 amino acids. The read is trimmed to its CDR3 DNA, 54 bases read in frame from base 1. What the study reported, not specific to this receptor: During validation, the model predicted progression to ophthalmopathy a median of around six months ahead of onset, with 60% to 71% sensitivity and 72.22% specificity. Most expanded thyroid clonotypes (frequency above 0.001) were also detected in blood, suggesting blood repertoires may reflect thyroid immune responses. A model built on a 13 V-J signature distinguished ophthalmopathy from stable hyperthyroidism, reaching 87.88% sensitivity and under 84% specificity in cross-validation and 80%/75% in testing. Sample size was not statistically predetermined, and blinding of investigators to group allocation was not performed.

The chain is assembled from TRBV6-1 and TRBJ1-5, with 8 bases aligning to TRBD1. This clonotype was obtained from a woman aged 18-30 years with Graves' hyperthyroidism that later progressed to Graves' ophthalmopathy. The sample taken for sequencing was blood. The DNA sequence is as follows: TGTGCCAGCAGTGAAGCGCTTTCGACAGGGGTCTTATATCAGCCCCAGCATTTT. Its protein product is CASSEALSTGVLYQPQHF.